The sequence of this T cell receptor (beta chain) was determined in a study of CD8 T cells in Susac syndrome (dated by TCRdb to the late 2010s). With regard to the full study: The study used repertoire sequencing to test whether antigen drove CD8+ T cell activation and differentiation in Susac syndrome. The clonality of the CD8+ T cell repertoire was compared across approximately twelve healthy donors, about 14 Susac syndrome patients and 15 multiple sclerosis patients. What the authors observed across the whole study: The TCR sequencing and HLA analysis was acknowledged to have included a relatively small number of individuals.

Peripheral blood CD8+ and CD4+ T cells from healthy donors, Susac syndrome patients and multiple sclerosis patients were profiled using high-throughput TCR beta sequencing. The multiple sclerosis controls were treatment-naive patients who had stable or active relapsing-remitting disease and met the revised McDonald criteria. Bulk CD8+ and CD4+ T cells were purified by magnetic negative isolation, while CD8+ TEMRA cells were enriched using FACS. Blood was drawn into EDTA tubes, processed within 24 hours, and PBMCs were isolated by density gradient centrifugation. PBMCs intended for TCR sequencing were cryopreserved in liquid nitrogen and were subsequently thawed in a 37 degrees C water bath. The sorted or isolated CD4+, CD8+ and CD8+ TEMRA cells had a purity of 90% or higher. RNA was extracted using the RNeasy kit, and about 0.5 to 1 ug of the RNA was reverse transcribed with random hexamers. TCR beta CDR3 regions were amplified with the immunoSEQ multiplex PCR assay covering 54 Vbeta and 13 Jbeta segments. To correct PCR amplification bias, a synthetic template baseline was used for both primer optimization and computational correction. For the original study's pipeline: Reads were assigned to V, D and J genes according to IMGT and analyzed in immunoSEQ Analyzer, with only productive sequences retained. To calculate clonality, Shannon entropy was normalized by log2 of the number of productive unique sequences and then subtracted from one. For each patient and control, public and private clones were evaluated among the 100 most prevalent clones. Susac-specific clones were defined as absent from healthy and MS cohorts, approximately 1,000 published viral clones and other ImmuneACCESS disease sequences. In-frame beta chains were kept once TCRdb had trimmed the public reads at Q25 with fastp and called clones with MiXCR. Each entry merges the rows of one CDR3 protein and shows their most common DNA and genes. In this record, the V and J calls reflect TCRdb's handling and not the investigators' own analysis. The sample table shows a few hundred thousand distinct CDR3 sequences, and around 85% are seen once. The leading ten clones occupy about 0.12% of the sample.

On this clonotype itself: It lacks a known antigen. No base-level quality is on record; no much larger clone is a single base apart.

The source material was CD8+ T cells from PBMCs. This receptor was identified in a human donor with multiple sclerosis.

The DNA reads TGTGCCAGCACAGCTAGCGGACTCACAGATACGCAGTATTTT. This is translated as CASTASGLTDTQYF. In this chain, TRBV27 is recombined with TRBJ2-3; TRBD2 lines up with 7 middle nucleotides. CDR1 and CDR2 were assigned from the germline V gene (reference sequence) as MNHEY and SMNVEV. V and J are trimmed by 7 bases and 2 bases, and the gene matches miss 6 bases of the junction. Its CDR3 holds 14 amino acids, cysteine through phenylalanine. The read is trimmed to its CDR3 DNA, 42 bases read in frame from base 1.